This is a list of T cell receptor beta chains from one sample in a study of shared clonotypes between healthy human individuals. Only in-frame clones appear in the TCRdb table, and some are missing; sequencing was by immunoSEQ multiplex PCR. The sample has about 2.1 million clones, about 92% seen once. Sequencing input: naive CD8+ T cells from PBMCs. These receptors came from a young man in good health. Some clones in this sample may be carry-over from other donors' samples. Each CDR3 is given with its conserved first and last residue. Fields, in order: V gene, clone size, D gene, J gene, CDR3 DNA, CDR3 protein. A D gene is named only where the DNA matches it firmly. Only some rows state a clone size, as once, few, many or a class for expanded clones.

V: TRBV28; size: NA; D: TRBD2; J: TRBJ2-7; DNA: TGTGCCAGCAGTTTGACTAGCGGCTCCTACGAGCAGTACTTC; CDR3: CASSLTSGSYEQYF
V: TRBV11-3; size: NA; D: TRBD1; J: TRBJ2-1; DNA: TGTGCCAGCAGCCCTAGGACAGGGTACAATGAGCAGTTCTTC; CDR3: CASSPRTGYNEQFF
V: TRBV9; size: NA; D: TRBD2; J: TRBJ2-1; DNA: TGTGCCAGCAGCGTAGAGCGGGAGCTCCACAATGAGCAGTTCTTC; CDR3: CASSVERELHNEQFF
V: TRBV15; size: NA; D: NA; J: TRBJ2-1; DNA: TGTGCCACCAGCAGAACTGGGTCCGCCGCCGTCACGGAAGGGGTCCGCCATGAGCAGTTCTTC; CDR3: CATSRTGSAAVTEGVRHEQFF
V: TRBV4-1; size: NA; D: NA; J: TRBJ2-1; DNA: TGCGCCAGCAGCCAAGAAGAAAGCGGAGATTACAATGAGCAGTTCTTC; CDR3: CASSQEESGDYNEQFF
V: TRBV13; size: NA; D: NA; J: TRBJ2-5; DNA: TGTGCCAGCAGCTTAGGCTCACAAGAGACCCAGTACTTC; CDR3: CASSLGSQETQYF
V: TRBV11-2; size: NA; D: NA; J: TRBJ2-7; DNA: TGTGCCAGCAGCTCCTCATCCTACGAGCAGTACTTC; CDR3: CASSSSSYEQYF
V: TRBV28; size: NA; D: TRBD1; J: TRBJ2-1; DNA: TGTGCCAGCAGTCTCGGACAGGGGTGGCGTGAGCAGTTCTTC; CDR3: CASSLGQGWREQFF
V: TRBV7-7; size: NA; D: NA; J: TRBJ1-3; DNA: TGTGCCAGCAGCAGGGACGTTAGCTCTGGAAACACCATATATTTT; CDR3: CASSRDVSSGNTIYF
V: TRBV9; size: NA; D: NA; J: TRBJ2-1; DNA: TGTGCCAGCAGCGTAGGTCCGGGACAATTTACTGAGCAGTTCTTC; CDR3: CASSVGPGQFTEQFF
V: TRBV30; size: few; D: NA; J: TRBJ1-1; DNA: TGTGCCTGGAGTCTTCTAGTTACTGAAGCTTTCTTT; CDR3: CAWSLLVTEAFF
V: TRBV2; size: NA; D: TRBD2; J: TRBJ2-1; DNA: TGTGCCAGCAGCAGAGGACTAGCGGGAGCCAATGAGCAGTTCTTC; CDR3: CASSRGLAGANEQFF
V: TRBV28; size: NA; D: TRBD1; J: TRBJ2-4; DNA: TGTGCCAGCAGTAGCTTCCGGGACAGCCTAGCCAAAAACATTCAGTACTTC; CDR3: CASSSFRDSLAKNIQYF
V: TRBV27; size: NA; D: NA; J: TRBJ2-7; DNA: TGTGCCAGCAGTCTGACCGGGACTTACGAGCAGTACTTC; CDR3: CASSLTGTYEQYF
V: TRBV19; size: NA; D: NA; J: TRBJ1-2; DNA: TGTGCCAGTAGTATATCCCACAGGGAGTACTATGGCTACACCTTC; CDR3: CASSISHREYYGYTF
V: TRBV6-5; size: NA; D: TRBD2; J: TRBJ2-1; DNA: TGTGCCAGCAGTTACGGGACTAGGGTGAACAATGAGCAGTTCTTC; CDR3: CASSYGTRVNNEQFF
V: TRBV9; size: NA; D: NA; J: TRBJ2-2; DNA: TGTGCCAGCAGCGTAGTTTACACCGGGGAGCTGTTTTTT; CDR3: CASSVVYTGELFF
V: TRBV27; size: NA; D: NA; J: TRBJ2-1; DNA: TGTGCCAGCAGTTTAGGATTAGGACAGCCCTACAATGAGCAGTTCTTC; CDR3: CASSLGLGQPYNEQFF